Listed below are T cell receptor beta chains from one sample, sequenced in a study of primary melanoma T cells and metastatic recurrence. Clones were sequenced by immunoSEQ multiplex PCR, and TCRdb holds only the in-frame ones, with some missing. The sample includes under 3,500 clones, 82% of them seen just once. The sequenced sample consisted of melanoma tumor tissue. The receptor set was obtained from a human donor with melanoma. Both conserved end residues are part of each CDR3. The order of the fields is J gene, clone size, V gene, D gene, CDR3 DNA, CDR3 protein. The D gene is left open where the match is weak. Clone size appears in some rows only: once, few, many, or a class for an expanded clone.

TRBJ2-7	-	TRBV6-8	-	TGTGCCAGCAGTTACCTGGCCCCCCGTACAGCTTGGTCGGCCTACGAGCAGTACTTC	CASSYLAPRTAWSAYEQYF
TRBJ2-1	-	TRBV5-1	TRBD2	TGCGCCAGCAGCGTGGGACTAGCGGACTACAATGAGCAGTTCTTC	CASSVGLADYNEQFF
TRBJ2-7	-	TRBV6-4	TRBD2	TGTGCCACGTGGACTAGCGGGGTCGAGCAGTACTTC	CATWTSGVEQYF
TRBJ1-5	few	TRBV30	-	TGTGCCTGGAGTGTAGCCTGGCGAGATCAGCCTCAGCATTTT	CAWSVAWRDQPQHF
TRBJ1-1	-	TRBV2	-	TGTGCCAGCAGTGAGTCGACCTTCGAAGCTTTCTTT	CASSESTFEAFF
TRBJ1-1	-	TRBV19	-	TGTGCCAGTAGTCGCATACAGGGATTAGACACTGAAGCTTTCTTT	CASSRIQGLDTEAFF
TRBJ1-2	-	TRBV19	TRBD1	TGTGCCAGTTCCCCCCGGGACAGAAACTATGGCTACACCTTC	CASSPRDRNYGYTF
TRBJ1-1	-	TRBV6-8	-	TGTGCCATCAAGGACGGTTTCATGAACACTGAAGCTTTCTTT	CAIKDGFMNTEAFF
TRBJ1-4	-	TRBV7-8	TRBD1	TGTGCCAGCAGCATATACAGGGGGGGAAAACTGTTTTTT	CASSIYRGGKLFF
TRBJ2-5	-	TRBV6-8	TRBD2	TGTGCCAGCAGTTACTCCTTTCTATGGGGGGGACAAGAGACCCAGTACTTC	CASSYSFLWGGQETQYF
TRBJ1-6	-	TRBV5-1	-	TGCGCCAGCACTTGGGGGCAGGTCGGGTCCTATAATTCACCCCTCCACTTT	CASTWGQVGSYNSPLHF
TRBJ2-5	-	TRBV11-3	-	TGTGCCAGCAGCTTACCCGAACAGGGAGAGACCCAGTACTTC	CASSLPEQGETQYF
TRBJ2-3	-	TRBV6-8	TRBD1	TGTGCCAGCAGTGGCCGACAGGGAGATACGCAGTATTTT	CASSGRQGDTQYF
TRBJ2-2	-	TRBV11-3	-	TGTGCCAGCAGCTCCTACAGGGTATCCACCGGGGAGCTGTTTTTT	CASSSYRVSTGELFF
TRBJ2-3	-	TRBV11-3	-	TGTGCCAGCAGCTTAGAGCCGGACACAGATACGCAGTATTTT	CASSLEPDTDTQYF
TRBJ2-1	-	TRBV19	-	TGTGCCAGTAGTTGGGGGAAGGGGAATGAGCAGTTCTTC	CASSWGKGNEQFF
TRBJ2-5	-	TRBV6-8	-	TGTGCCAGCGGCTCCATCCGCGGAGAGACCCAGTACTTC	CASGSIRGETQYF
TRBJ2-1	once	TRBV30	TRBD1	TGTGCCTGGGGGACAGGGGTCGGCAATGAGCAGTTCTTC	CAWGTGVGNEQFF
TRBJ1-4	-	TRBV11-3	-	TGTGCCAGCAGCGGCGCTTACTGGAAAGAAAAACTGTTTTTT	CASSGAYWKEKLFF
TRBJ1-1	-	TRBV18	TRBD1	TGTGCCAGCTCACGGGGACAGGGGTACACTGAAGCTTTCTTT	CASSRGQGYTEAFF
TRBJ2-7	-	TRBV28	-	TGTGCCAGCAGTTCCGGACGAGGGCTCTACGAGCAGTACTTC	CASSSGRGLYEQYF
TRBJ1-1	few	TRBV11-3	-	TGTGCCAGCAGCTTAACACCAGGGAACACTGAAGCTTTCTTT	CASSLTPGNTEAFF
TRBJ1-2	once	TRBV11-3	-	TGTGCCAGCAGCTTAGTCGAGCCCATCTATGGCTACACCTTC	CASSLVEPIYGYTF
TRBJ2-7	-	TRBV29-1	TRBD1	TGCAGCGCCCAGAGGGGACAGGGGAGCAACGAGCAGTACTTC	CSAQRGQGSNEQYF
TRBJ1-2	-	TRBV7-4	-	TGTGCCAGCACCTCCCGGGGAATGGGTGGCTACACCTTC	CASTSRGMGGYTF
TRBJ2-2	-	TRBV28	-	TGTGCCAGCAGTTTAGGGACGAACACCGGGGAGCTGTTTTTT	CASSLGTNTGELFF
TRBJ1-3	-	TRBV6-8	-	TGTGCCAGCAGCCGGGGACCGAGCTCTGGAAACACCATATATTTT	CASSRGPSSGNTIYF
TRBJ2-1	-	TRBV11-3	TRBD1	TGTGCCAGCAACCGACAGGGAAGCTCCTACAATGAGCAGTTCTTC	CASNRQGSSYNEQFF
TRBJ2-3	-	TRBV29-1	TRBD2	TGCAGCGTTGAGACCGGGACTAGCGGGCCTCCTAGCACAGATACGCAGTATTTT	CSVETGTSGPPSTDTQYF
TRBJ2-5	-	TRBV2	TRBD2	TGTTCAGATCGGGGAGGGATGGGAGGAAGGGGGACCCAGTACTTC	CSDRGGMGGRGTQYF
TRBJ1-1	-	TRBV10-1	-	TGCGCCAGCAGTTACACCACGAACACTGAAGCTTTCTTT	CASSYTTNTEAFF
TRBJ2-6	few	TRBV29-1	-	TGCAGCGCCGTACCGACAGACTCTGGGGCCAACGTCCTGACTTTC	CSAVPTDSGANVLTF
TRBJ2-7	large	TRBV6-8	-	TGTGCCAGCAGTTACTCGACGTGGAGCGAGCAGTACTTC	CASSYSTWSEQYF